This T cell receptor beta chain is from a study of OX40 agonist ivuxolimab in advanced cancers. Study-wide context: The treatment was a fully human IgG2 OX40 agonist, ivuxolimab. Recorded diagnoses for dose-escalation patients were hepatocellular carcinoma, melanoma, renal cell or head and neck cancer.

Generated by immunoSEQ multiplex PCR, the TCRdb table keeps only in-frame clones and is missing some. The sample consists of fewer than 70,000 clones, more than 65% of them appearing once. The origin of this receptor is an adult with an advanced solid tumor such as melanoma, head and neck, liver or kidney cancer. The material was CD4+ or CD8+ T cells sorted from blood, obtained in a trial of the OX40 agonist ivuxolimab.

The CDR3 spells CASSPRKDSPRTEAFF. The DNA of the CDR3 is TGTGCCAGCTCACCACGGAAAGACTCCCCAAGGACTGAAGCTTTCTTT. This chain joins TRBV18 and TRBJ1-1; no reliable D call. The V end lost 1 base, the J end lost 5 bases, and 17 bases lay between the germline ends. Germline V CDR1 and CDR2: KGHSH, LQKENI. CDR3 length: 16 residues.